The sequence of this T cell receptor beta chain was determined in a study of cytomegalovirus exposure and HLA in healthy donors. With 60 Vbeta and 13 Jbeta primers, the PCR was carried out. Produced via immunoSEQ multiplex PCR; TCRdb's table is partial and in-frame only. The repertoire consists of about 170,000 clones, with roughly 67% occurring once and the leading ten covering 5.4%. Germline V gene sequence: CDR1 ENHRY, CDR2 SYGVKD. This CDR3 is built from 17 residues. Trimming cost V 7 bases and J 2 bases, with 21 bases left between them. This chain uses TRBV10-3 with TRBJ1-5, with a possible D match to TRBD1 (5 bases). This TCR derives from a woman between 18 and 29 years old in good health and CMV-seropositive. Sequencing was carried out using PBMCs. As DNA, the CDR3 is TGTGCCATCAACATACCCGAGGACACCAAAGGCAATCAGCCCCAGCATTTT. This translates into CAINIPEDTKGNQPQHF.